These T cell receptor beta chains were read from a single sample in a study of cytomegalovirus exposure and HLA in healthy donors. Measured with immunoSEQ multiplex PCR; TCRdb has only the in-frame clones, and not every one. Among around 220,000 clones listed, roughly 70% were seen once. Sequencing was carried out using PBMCs. The receptor source for this set is a woman in her twenties or thirties in good health and CMV-seronegative. Each CDR3 is given with its conserved first and last residue. Each record gives: V gene, D gene, clone size, J gene, CDR3 protein, CDR3 DNA. D genes are given only for firm matches. A clone size is listed for some rows: how often the clone was seen (once, few, many), or a class if it is expanded.

TRBV19	TRBD2	NA	TRBJ2-5	CASSFGLAGGEETQYF	TGTGCCAGTAGTTTCGGACTAGCGGGGGGCGAGGAGACCCAGTACTTC
TRBV7-9	TRBD1	NA	TRBJ2-2	CASSFGTVVTGELFF	TGTGCCAGCAGCTTTGGGACAGTGGTCACCGGGGAGCTGTTTTTT
TRBV11-2	NA	NA	TRBJ2-7	CASSLVSSKSYEQYF	TGTGCCAGCAGCTTAGTCTCTAGTAAGTCCTACGAGCAGTACTTC
TRBV5-1	NA	NA	TRBJ2-2	CASSFYPGELFF	TGCGCCAGCAGCTTTTATCCCGGGGAGCTGTTTTTT
TRBV6-6	TRBD1	NA	TRBJ1-1	CASSLPLTGGNTEAFF	TGTGCCAGCAGTCTACCGCTGACAGGGGGGAACACTGAAGCTTTCTTT
TRBV6-5	TRBD2	NA	TRBJ2-1	CASSSPSSGGYNEQFF	TGTGCCAGCAGTTCCCCCTCTAGCGGAGGCTACAATGAGCAGTTCTTC
TRBV4-1	TRBD1	NA	TRBJ2-7	CASSSRTGGYEQYF	TGCGCCAGCAGCAGCCGGACAGGGGGGTACGAGCAGTACTTC
TRBV28	TRBD1	NA	TRBJ2-7	CASSPTGRNYEQYF	TGTGCCAGCAGCCCGACAGGGAGAAATTACGAGCAGTACTTC
TRBV6-5	NA	NA	TRBJ1-2	CASSNKEAIYGYTF	TGTGCCAGCAGTAACAAGGAGGCAATCTATGGCTACACCTTC
TRBV2	TRBD2	NA	TRBJ2-1	CASSVLAETYNEQFF	TGTGCCAGCAGTGTACTAGCGGAGACTTACAATGAGCAGTTCTTC
TRBV7-8	NA	few	TRBJ2-2	CASQSQKNTGELFF	TGTGCCAGCCAGTCCCAAAAGAACACCGGGGAGCTGTTTTTT
TRBV6-1	NA	NA	TRBJ1-1	CASSEEMRGMDTEAFF	TGTGCCAGCAGTGAAGAAATGAGGGGGATGGACACTGAAGCTTTCTTT
TRBV6-5	NA	NA	TRBJ2-7	CASSFGRSYEQYF	TGTGCCAGCAGTTTCGGCAGGTCCTACGAGCAGTACTTC
TRBV19	TRBD1	NA	TRBJ1-1	CASSPRQGGTTYGAFF	TGTGCCAGTAGTCCCCGACAGGGGGGGACGACATACGGAGCTTTCTTT
TRBV6-1	NA	NA	TRBJ1-2	CASSEVDWGYTF	TGTGCCAGCAGTGAAGTTGACTGGGGCTACACCTTC